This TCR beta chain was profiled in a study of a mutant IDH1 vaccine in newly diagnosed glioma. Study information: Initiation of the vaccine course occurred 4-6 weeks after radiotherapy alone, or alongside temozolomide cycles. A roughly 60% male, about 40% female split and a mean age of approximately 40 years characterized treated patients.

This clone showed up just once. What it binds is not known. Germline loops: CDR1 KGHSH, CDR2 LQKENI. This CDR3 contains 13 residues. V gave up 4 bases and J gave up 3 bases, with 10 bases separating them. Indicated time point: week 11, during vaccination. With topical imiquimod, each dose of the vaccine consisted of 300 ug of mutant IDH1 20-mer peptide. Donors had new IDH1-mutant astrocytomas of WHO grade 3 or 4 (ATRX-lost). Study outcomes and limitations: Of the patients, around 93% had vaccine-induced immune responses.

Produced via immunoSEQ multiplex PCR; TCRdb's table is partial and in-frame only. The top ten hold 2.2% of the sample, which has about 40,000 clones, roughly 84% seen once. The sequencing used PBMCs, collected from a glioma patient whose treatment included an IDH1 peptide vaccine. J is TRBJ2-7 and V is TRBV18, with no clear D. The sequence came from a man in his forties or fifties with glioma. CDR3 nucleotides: TGTGCCAGCTCACAGGGTTTCGGCTACGAGCAGTACTTC. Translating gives CASSQGFGYEQYF. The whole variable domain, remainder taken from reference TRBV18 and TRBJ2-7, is NAGVMQNPRHLVRRRGQEARLRCSPMKGHSHVYWYRQLPEEGLKFMVYLQKENIIDESGMPKERFSAEFPKEGPSILRIQQVVRGDSAAYFCASSQGFGYEQYFGPGTRLTVT.